The clone carrying this T cell receptor beta chain was counted a single time. Original data processing: Amplification with reference gene primers provided the estimates of nucleated cell counts. The method was immunoSEQ multiplex PCR; TCRdb's version includes in-frame clones alone and lacks a portion of them. The V and J calls and clone size were taken over from that table, and D and trimming were inferred from the DNA. The table lists 90,000 to 110,000 clones, 70% to 85% of them singletons, with around 8% in the top ten. The data originate from a study of blood T cell repertoires in COVID-19. Study-level information: The origin of the acute and convalescent COVID-19 samples was the United States, Italy and Spain. T cells, B-cell-depleted T cells, or PBMCs provided the cDNA or gDNA that served as material.

The CDR3 spans 14 residues. CDR1 and CDR2 (germline): LNHDA, SQIVND (reference sequence). V trimming: 8 bases; J trimming: 6 bases; junction bases outside the gene matches: 10. The chain uses TRBV19 and TRBJ2-7; 10 bases map to TRBD1. The sequenced sample consisted of peripheral blood. This TCR came from a woman older than 75 with active or convalescent COVID-19. The CDR3 sequence is CASQPGQGTREQYF. CDR3 nucleotide sequence: TGTGCCAGTCAACCGGGACAGGGGACCCGCGAGCAGTACTTC.